Following are 15 T cell receptor beta chains from one sample sequenced in a study of OX40 agonist ivuxolimab in advanced cancers. Profiling relied on immunoSEQ multiplex PCR, and the TCRdb table lists in-frame clones only, not all of them. The data contain about 77,000 clones, 86% of them singletons. The source material was CD4+ or CD8+ T cells sorted from blood, sampled in a trial of the OX40 agonist ivuxolimab. These receptors all stem from an adult with an advanced solid tumor such as melanoma, head and neck, liver or kidney cancer.

The CDR3 DNA follows: TGTGCCAGCAGCTTGGGTGTGAGGGGGTATAATTCACCCCTCCACTTT. Translating it yields CASSLGVRGYNSPLHF. The chain has TRBV5-6 and TRBJ1-6, with D tentatively TRBD1 (6 bases). Germline V lookup: CDR1 SGHDT, CDR2 YYEEEE. The CDR3 runs to 16 residues. Trimming stripped 0 bases from V and 4 bases from J, with 11 bases between.

The chain uses TRBV7-3 and TRBJ2-1; possibly TRBD1 or TRBD2 for D (5 bases each). The CDR3 has 15 amino acids. Germline values: CDR1 SGHTA, CDR2 FQGTGA. V was shortened by 2 bases and J by 7 bases, with 15 bases between the two germline ends. For the CDR3, the DNA is TGTGCCAGCAGCTTAGGGACCGCAGGAAGGAATGAGCAGTTCTTC. Residues: CASSLGTAGRNEQFF.

As DNA, the CDR3 is TGTGCCAGCAGCTCCGGACAGGGCCCTTACTATGGCTACACCTTC. Encoded protein: CASSSGQGPYYGYTF. This chain joins TRBV7-2 and TRBJ1-2; 8 bases fit TRBD1. Germline V gene lookup returns CDR1 SGHTA and CDR2 FQGNSA. V lost 4 bases and J lost 3; bases outside the gene matches: 7. CDR3 length: 15 amino acids.

V gene TRBV5-4 combines with J gene TRBJ2-5; D is possibly TRBD2 (5 bases). Germline V lookup: CDR1 SGHNT, CDR2 YYREEE (reference sequence). The V end was cut by 4 bases, the J end by 4 bases, with 14 bases between. This CDR3 spans 14 amino acids. CDR3 coding DNA: TGTGCCAGCAGCGGTGGACGGGGTGGAGAGACCCAGTACTTC. It codes for CASSGGRGGETQYF.

The J gene is TRBJ2-7, the V gene TRBV7-9; the match to TRBD2 covers 9 bases. The CDR3 spans 18 residues. The V gene's germline CDR1 is SEHNR and CDR2 FQNEAQ (reference sequence). The trim removed 0 bases at V and 1 base at J, leaving 10 bases unmatched. CDR3 sequence reads: CASSLAHGGRASSYEQYF. In nucleotides, the CDR3 is TGTGCCAGCAGCTTAGCGCATGGCGGGAGGGCCTCTTCCTACGAGCAGTACTTC. The variable domain in full, with the rest retrieved from reference TRBV7-9 and TRBJ2-7, is DTGVSQNPRHKITKRGQNVTFRCDPISEHNRLYWYRQTLGQGPEFLTYFQNEAQLEKSRLLSDRFSAERPKGSFSTLEIQRTEQGDSAMYLCASSLAHGGRASSYEQYFGPGTRLTVT.

The V call is TRBV19, the J call TRBJ1-5; D not certain. CDR1 and CDR2 (germline): LNHDA, SQIVND (reference sequence). V dropped 5 bases and J dropped 5 bases, with 13 bases sitting between them. The CDR3 covers 14 residues. The CDR3 spells CASSFGKSDQPQHF. CDR3 coding DNA: TGTGCCAGTAGTTTTGGGAAATCCGATCAGCCCCAGCATTTT.

J is TRBJ2-2 and V is TRBV30, with 10 bases identical to TRBD1. The CDR3 contains 16 residues. Trimming took 3 bases from V and 2 from J; bases not matched to a gene: 6. The V gene's germline CDR1 is GTSNPN and CDR2 SVGIG (reference sequence). The CDR3 bases are TGTGCCTGGAGCGGAGGGACAGGGGCCAACACCGGGGAGCTGTTTTTT. The encoded protein is CAWSGGTGANTGELFF.

The chain recombines TRBV18 with TRBJ1-5, with D hard to call. The CDR3 has 17 amino acids. Germline CDR1 KGHSH, CDR2 LQKENI. V was trimmed by 3 bases and J by 0 bases, leaving 15 bases between them. The CDR3 DNA sequence: TGTGCCAGCTCACCCAGTCTCGTCCGATATAGCAATCAGCCCCAGCATTTT. This encodes CASSPSLVRYSNQPQHF. Combining the CDR3 with reference TRBV18 and TRBJ1-5 gives the whole variable domain NAGVMQNPRHLVRRRGQEARLRCSPMKGHSHVYWYRQLPEEGLKFMVYLQKENIIDESGMPKERFSAEFPKEGPSILRIQQVVRGDSAAYFCASSPSLVRYSNQPQHFGDGTRLSIL.

The chain uses TRBV7-9 and TRBJ1-3; 9 bases are shared with TRBD1. This CDR3 contains 13 residues. The J segment lost 7 bases and the V segment lost 5 bases, leaving 3 bases of the junction unmatched. Looked up from germline, CDR1 is SEHNR and CDR2 is FQNEAQ (reference sequence). The CDR3 is CASSTGQGNTIYF. The CDR3 DNA sequence: TGTGCCAGCAGCACGGGACAGGGTAACACCATATATTTT.

This clone was seen just once. This rearrangement joins TRBV6-1 to TRBJ2-7, with 7 bases matching TRBD2. Germline lookup yields CDR1 MNHNS and CDR2 SASEGT. CDR3 length equals 14 residues. J gave up 3 bases and V 7 bases, and 9 bases lay outside the gene matches. The CDR3 protein is CASNQGGAFYEQYF. The CDR3 DNA reads as TGTGCCAGCAACCAGGGAGGGGCCTTCTACGAGCAGTACTTC.

The genes are TRBV5-1 and TRBJ1-1; D perhaps matches TRBD1 (5 bases). V was cut by 5 bases and J by 0 bases, with 17 bases left in between. Germline CDR1 is SGHRS and CDR2 is YFSETQ. The CDR3 covers 16 residues. The CDR3 DNA sequence: TGCGCCAGCAGTCGGGACTGGCAGAACATGAACACTGAAGCTTTCTTT. Its protein product is CASSRDWQNMNTEAFF.

This chain links TRBV28 with TRBJ2-3; TRBD1 agrees at 7 bases. With 5 bases clipped from V and 4 bases from J, the junction kept 6 bases outside the gene matches. Germline loops: CDR1 MDHEN, CDR2 SYDVKM. The length of the CDR3 is 14 residues. The CDR3 DNA reads TGTGCCAGCAGTGAATACAGGGGACCAGATACGCAGTATTTT. It encodes CASSEYRGPDTQYF.

The DNA for the CDR3 is TGTGCCTGGAGTATGGGATCACAAGATACGCAGTATTTT. This codes for CAWSMGSQDTQYF. The rearrangement joins TRBV30 to TRBJ2-3; D gene uncertain. Germline V gives CDR1 GTSNPN, CDR2 SVGIG (reference sequence). The CDR3 contains 13 residues. V was clipped by 2 bases and J by 5 bases, with 11 bases between them.

This sequence joins TRBV28 and TRBJ2-4, with D perhaps matching TRBD1 or TRBD2 (5 bases each). The CDR3 spans 16 residues. V was clipped by 2 bases and J by 6 bases, with 17 bases between them. In germline, CDR1 is MDHEN, CDR2 SYDVKM. The DNA of the CDR3 is TGTGCCAGCAGTTTAATGCCCCCGGGACGGATAAACATTCAGTACTTC. It specifies CASSLMPPGRINIQYF.

The gene calls are TRBV11-2 and TRBJ2-3; no definite D call. There are 13 residues in the CDR3. CDR1 and CDR2 (germline): SGHAT, FQNNGV. The V and J ends lost 3 bases and 6 bases respectively, with 10 bases between them. CDR3 coding DNA: TGTGCCAGCAGCTTGAACAGCCCGGATACGCAGTATTTT. This codes for CASSLNSPDTQYF.